One sample yielded the 5 T cell receptor beta chains listed below, sequenced in a study of T cells expressing NK-cell markers. One entry per CDR3 protein, without DNA, is what TCRdb gives after re-calling the 5' RACE reads. The sample has 150,000 to 200,000 distinct CDR3 sequences; the top ten hold 20% to 25%. Sequencing was performed on blood T cells: a sorted CD56 or NKG2C T cell subset, CD4+ or CD8+ T cells, or bulk PBMC T cells (not recorded which). The receptors derive from a man between 18 and 69 years old in good health.

The CDR3 protein is CSARLGDGYTEAFF. The chain employs TRBV20-1 and TRBJ1-1; the TCRdb D gene call, TRBD1, has no DNA to confirm it. This CDR3 comprises 14 residues. Germline V gene lookup returns CDR1 DFQATT and CDR2 SNEGSKA (reference sequence).

The chain has TRBV5-1 and TRBJ1-1; no DNA is available, so the TRBD1 call from TCRdb remains unchecked. This CDR3 is 14 amino acids long. Germline V gives CDR1 SGHRS, CDR2 YFSETQ. This chain's CDR3 is CASSLEPGVREAFF.

The gene calls are TRBV6-1 and TRBJ2-7; TCRdb's D call of TRBD1 is untestable without DNA. The CDR3 runs 15 residues. Germline V gene sequence: CDR1 MNHNS, CDR2 SASEGT. The CDR3 spells CASSAIPGQGNEQYF.

Here the CDR3 reads CASSPGRDMNTDTQYF. The chain uses TRBV6-1 and TRBJ2-3; without DNA, the TCRdb call of TRBD1 cannot be checked. The length of the CDR3 is 16 residues. Germline V gene sequence: CDR1 MNHNS, CDR2 SASEGT.

This chain joins TRBV9 and TRBJ2-3; the TCRdb D gene call, TRBD2, has no DNA to confirm it. The CDR3 length is 15 residues. Germline assignment: CDR1 SGDLS and CDR2 YYNGEE. CDR3: CASSVAGRYTDTQYF.